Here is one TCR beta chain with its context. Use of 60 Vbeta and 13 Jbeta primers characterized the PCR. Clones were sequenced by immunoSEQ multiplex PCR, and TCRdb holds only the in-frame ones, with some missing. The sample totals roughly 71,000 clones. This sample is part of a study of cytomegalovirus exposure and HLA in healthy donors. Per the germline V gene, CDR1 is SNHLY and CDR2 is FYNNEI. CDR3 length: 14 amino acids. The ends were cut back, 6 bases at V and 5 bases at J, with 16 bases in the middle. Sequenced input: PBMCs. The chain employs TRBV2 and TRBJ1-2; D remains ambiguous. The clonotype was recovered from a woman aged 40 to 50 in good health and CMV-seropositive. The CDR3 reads CASSLLEGAYGYTF. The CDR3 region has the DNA TGTGCCAGCAGCCTCTTGGAGGGAGCTTATGGCTACACCTTC. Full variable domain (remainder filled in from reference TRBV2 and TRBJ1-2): EPEVTQTPSHQVTQMGQEVILRCVPISNHLYFYWYRQILGQKVEFLVSFYNNEISEKSEIFDDQFSVERPDGSNFTLKIRSTKLEDSAMYFCASSLLEGAYGYTFGSGTRLTVV.